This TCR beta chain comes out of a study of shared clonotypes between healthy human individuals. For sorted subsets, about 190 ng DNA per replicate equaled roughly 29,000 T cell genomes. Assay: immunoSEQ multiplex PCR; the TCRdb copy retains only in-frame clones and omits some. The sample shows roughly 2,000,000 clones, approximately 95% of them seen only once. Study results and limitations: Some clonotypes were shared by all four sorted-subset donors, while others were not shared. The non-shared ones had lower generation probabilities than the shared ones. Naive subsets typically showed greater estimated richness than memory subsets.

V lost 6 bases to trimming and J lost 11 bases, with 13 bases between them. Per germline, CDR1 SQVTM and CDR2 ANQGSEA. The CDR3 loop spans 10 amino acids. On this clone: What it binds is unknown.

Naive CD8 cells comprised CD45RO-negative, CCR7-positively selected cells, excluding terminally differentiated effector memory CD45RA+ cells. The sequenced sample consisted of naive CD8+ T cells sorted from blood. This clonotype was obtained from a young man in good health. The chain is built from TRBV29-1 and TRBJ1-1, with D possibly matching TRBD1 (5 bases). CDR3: CSVAGSWAFF. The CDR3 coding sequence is TGCAGCGTCGCAGGGTCTTGGGCTTTCTTT. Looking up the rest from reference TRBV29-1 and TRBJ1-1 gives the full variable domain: SAVISQKPSRDICQRGTSLTIQCQVDSQVTMMFWYRQQPGQSLTLIATANQGSEATYESGFVIDKFPISRPNLTFSTLTVSNMSPEDSSIYLCSVAGSWAFFGQGTRLTVV.